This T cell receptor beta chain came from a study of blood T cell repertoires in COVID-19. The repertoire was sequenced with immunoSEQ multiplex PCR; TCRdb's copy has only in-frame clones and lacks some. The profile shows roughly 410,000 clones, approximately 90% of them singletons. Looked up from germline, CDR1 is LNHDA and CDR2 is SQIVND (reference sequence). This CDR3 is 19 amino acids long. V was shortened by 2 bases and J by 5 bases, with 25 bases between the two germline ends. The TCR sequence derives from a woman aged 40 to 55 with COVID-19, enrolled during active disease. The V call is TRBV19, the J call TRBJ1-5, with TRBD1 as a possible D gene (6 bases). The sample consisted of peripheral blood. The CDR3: CASSIKGGGMEVLDQPQHF. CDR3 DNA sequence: TGTGCCAGTAGTATAAAGGGAGGGGGGATGGAGGTCCTCGATCAGCCCCAGCATTTT. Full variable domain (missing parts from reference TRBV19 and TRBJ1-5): DGGITQSPKYLFRKEGQNVTLSCEQNLNHDAMYWYRQDPGQGLRLIYYSQIVNDFQKGDIAEGYSVSREKKESFPLTVTSAQKNPTAFYLCASSIKGGGMEVLDQPQHFGDGTRLSIL.